One sample yielded the 14 T cell receptor beta chains listed below, sequenced in a study of tumor-infiltrating lymphocytes in localized non-small cell lung cancer. Sequencing was performed with immunoSEQ multiplex PCR; in TCRdb, only in-frame clones are kept and a portion is missing. The table has 9,000 to 10,000 clones, 72% seen once. The source material was lung tumor tissue. The receptors originated from a human donor with non-small cell lung cancer.

J is TRBJ1-2 and V is TRBV6-5, with D hard to call. Deletions cut 5 bases from V and 4 bases from J, with 17 bases between. In germline, CDR1 is MNHEY, CDR2 SVGAGI. There are 15 residues in the CDR3. For the CDR3, the DNA is TGTGCCAGCAGTGGCCTACTCAAGTGGGTCTATGGCTACACCTTC. It encodes CASSGLLKWVYGYTF.

The rearrangement joins TRBV5-1 to TRBJ1-2, with D possibly matching TRBD1 (5 bases). This CDR3 spans 15 amino acids. Trimming shortened V by 0 bases and J by 3 bases, and 12 bases separated the two germline ends. The germline V gene has CDR1 SGHRS and CDR2 YFSETQ. CDR3 region: CASSLAKGRYYGYTF. CDR3 sequence (DNA): TGCGCCAGCAGCTTGGCCAAGGGACGGTACTATGGCTACACCTTC.

This chain links TRBV11-1 with TRBJ1-1; D gene uncertain. Germline CDR1 reads SGHAT; CDR2 reads FQDESV (reference sequence). Trimming cost V 5 bases and J 10 bases, with 17 bases left between them. The CDR3 sequence is 13 residues long. The CDR3 region has the DNA TGTGCCAGCAGCCGCATGCGGGGTGGGCGAGCTTTCTTT. The encoded protein is CASSRMRGGRAFF.

J is TRBJ1-2 and V is TRBV19, with 7 bases identical to TRBD1. Germline V CDR1 and CDR2: LNHDA, SQIVND (reference sequence). Trimming at V came to 4 bases and at J to 2 bases, leaving 4 bases not matched to a gene. The CDR3 totals 14 residues. The CDR3 DNA reads TGTGCCAGTAGTACGGGACAGAGGAACTATGGCTACACCTTC. This translates into CASSTGQRNYGYTF. Together with reference TRBV19 and TRBJ1-2, the CDR3 gives the full variable domain: DGGITQSPKYLFRKEGQNVTLSCEQNLNHDAMYWYRQDPGQGLRLIYYSQIVNDFQKGDIAEGYSVSREKKESFPLTVTSAQKNPTAFYLCASSTGQRNYGYTFGSGTRLTVV.

The chain employs TRBV5-4 and TRBJ2-5, with D unresolved. Trimming took 0 bases from V and 5 from J, leaving 11 bases between them. The CDR3 is 14 residues long. Germline V gives CDR1 SGHNT, CDR2 YYREEE (reference sequence). DNA of the CDR3: TGTGCCAGCAGCTTGGACGCCCTAGGGGAGACCCAGTACTTC. The encoded protein is CASSLDALGETQYF.

The chain combines TRBV29-1 with TRBJ1-2; possible D gene TRBD1, 6 bases. The germline V gene has CDR1 SQVTM and CDR2 ANQGSEA. The CDR3 is 17 residues long. Trimming took 0 bases from V and 7 from J, leaving 24 bases between them. The CDR3 DNA follows: TGCAGCGTTGAAGATCTTCTGTCGGACCCAGGGGCCGGTGGCTACACCTTC. Its protein product is CSVEDLLSDPGAGGYTF.

The genes are TRBV5-6 and TRBJ1-6; possible D gene TRBD1, 5 bases. The germline CDR1 and CDR2 sequences are SGHDT and YYEEEE. The V and J ends lost 4 bases and 6 bases respectively, with 20 bases between them. CDR3 length: 17 residues. The CDR3 loop reads CASSPQAPGSGNSPLHF. In DNA form, the CDR3 reads TGTGCCAGCAGCCCTCAAGCCCCAGGGTCGGGTAATTCACCCCTCCACTTT.

V is TRBV30 and J is TRBJ2-5, with 9 bases lining up with TRBD1. The CDR3 loop spans 15 amino acids. V shed 7 bases and J 2 bases; nucleotides not matched to a gene: 11. From germline, CDR1 is GTSNPN and CDR2 SVGIG (reference sequence). This chain's CDR3 is CASRPGQGRQETQYF. The CDR3 DNA reads TGTGCCTCTAGACCGGGACAGGGAAGACAAGAGACCCAGTACTTC. Based on the CDR3 plus reference TRBV30 and TRBJ2-5, the full variable domain is SQTIHQWPATLVQPVGSPLSLECTVEGTSNPNLYWYRQAAGRGLQLLFYSVGIGQISSEVPQNLSASRPQDRQFILSSKKLLLSDSGFYLCASRPGQGRQETQYFGPGTRLLVL.

CDR3 region: CASSQTPGLPLNEQFF. The CDR3 DNA reads TGTGCCAGCAGCCAAACCCCAGGGTTGCCTCTAAATGAGCAGTTCTTC. The chain links TRBV7-3 to TRBJ2-1, with D possibly TRBD1 on 5 matching bases. CDR3 size: 16 residues. CDR1 is SGHTA, CDR2 FQGTGA, per germline. V was shortened by 5 bases and J by 7 bases, with 21 bases between the two germline ends.

This clone was detected once. The chain uses TRBV7-2 and TRBJ2-5, with 9 bases identical to TRBD1. The CDR3 spans 15 residues. The germline V gene has CDR1 SGHTA and CDR2 FQGNSA. The V gene end was trimmed by 3 bases and the J gene end by 4 bases; junction bases not matched to a gene: 6. For the CDR3, the DNA is TGTGCCAGCAGCTTGGGGGACAGGGTGGTAGAGACCCAGTACTTC. Its translation: CASSLGDRVVETQYF.

The chain combines TRBV19 with TRBJ2-7, with D perhaps TRBD2 (6 bases). Germline values: CDR1 LNHDA, CDR2 SQIVND (reference sequence). Between the trimmed V and J ends, which lost 2 bases and 5 bases, there was a span of 7 bases. There are 12 residues in the CDR3. DNA for the CDR3: TGTGCCAGTAGTATAAGGGAGGACGAGCAGTACTTC. Amino acids: CASSIREDEQYF. Variable domain in full (rest from reference TRBV19 and TRBJ2-7): DGGITQSPKYLFRKEGQNVTLSCEQNLNHDAMYWYRQDPGQGLRLIYYSQIVNDFQKGDIAEGYSVSREKKESFPLTVTSAQKNPTAFYLCASSIREDEQYFGPGTRLTVT.

The genes are TRBV19 and TRBJ1-1; unclear D gene. Germline V gene lookup returns CDR1 LNHDA and CDR2 SQIVND (reference sequence). Deletions cut 6 bases from V and 3 bases from J, with 14 bases between. The CDR3 is 14 residues long. CDR3 in amino acids: CASRVFGRDTEAFF. Written as DNA, the CDR3 is TGTGCCAGTAGAGTTTTCGGCCGAGACACTGAAGCTTTCTTT.

The rearrangement joins TRBV6-5 to TRBJ2-2, with 7 bases fitting TRBD2. This CDR3 region has 15 residues. Unmatched junction bases numbered 8, after V lost 5 bases and J lost 5 bases. Germline V gene lookup returns CDR1 MNHEY and CDR2 SVGAGI. CDR3 bases: TGTGCCAGCAGTATCAGCGGGATGGGTACCGGGGAGCTGTTTTTT. Translation: CASSISGMGTGELFF.

This sequence joins TRBV18 and TRBJ1-1; D not resolved. The germline V gene encodes CDR1 KGHSH and CDR2 LQKENI. The CDR3 is made up of 15 amino acids. Deletions cut 3 bases from V and 3 bases from J, with 14 bases between. CDR3 coding DNA: TGTGCCAGCTCACCGATGACAACAACGGACACTGAAGCTTTCTTT. It codes for CASSPMTTTDTEAFF.